Presented here are 9 T cell receptor beta chains from one specimen sequenced in a study of T cell responses to AZD1222 COVID-19 vaccine. Profiling relied on immunoSEQ multiplex PCR, and the TCRdb table lists in-frame clones only, not all of them. The sample contains 65,000 to 95,000 clones, about 91% of which appear only once. The sample in question was peripheral blood, obtained on day 0 of MenACWY control vaccination. The source of these receptors is an adult in good health.

The rearrangement uses TRBV6-6 and TRBJ1-2; TRBD1 aligns across 10 bases. CDR3 length: 16 amino acids. CDR1 and CDR2 from the germline V gene are MNHNY and SVGAGI (reference sequence). Trimming took 6 bases from V and 4 from J; bases not matched to a gene: 11. The CDR3 DNA follows: TGTGCCAGCAGCTCCCGACAGGGGGCGCAAGGCTATGGCTACACCTTC. Amino acid sequence: CASSSRQGAQGYGYTF.

The rearrangement uses TRBV6-1 and TRBJ1-5; unclear D gene. Trimming removed 2 bases from V and 1 base from J, with 12 bases in between. Germline CDR1 is MNHNS and CDR2 is SASEGT. This CDR3 has 16 amino acids. This CDR3 reads CASSETPAGSNQPQHF. Here the CDR3 DNA reads TGTGCCAGCAGTGAAACCCCAGCAGGAAGCAATCAGCCCCAGCATTTT.

The chain is built from TRBV28 and TRBJ2-7; TRBD2 aligns across 9 bases. The V gene's germline CDR1 is MDHEN and CDR2 SYDVKM. V lost 2 bases and J lost 3; bases outside the gene matches: 8. The CDR3 is 16 residues long. The CDR3 is CASSLPGSGGIYEQYF. The CDR3 DNA follows: TGTGCCAGCAGTTTACCGGGTAGCGGGGGAATCTACGAGCAGTACTTC.

The rearrangement joins TRBV28 to TRBJ1-5; a possible D gene is TRBD1 (6 bases). The CDR3 loop spans 14 amino acids. Looked up from germline, CDR1 is MDHEN and CDR2 is SYDVKM. The germline V and J ends were trimmed by 7 bases and 7 bases, with 17 bases remaining between them. The chain's CDR3 is CASMGGRGSQPQHF. CDR3 in DNA: TGTGCCAGCATGGGGGGGCGGGGGAGCCAGCCCCAGCATTTT.

This sequence joins TRBV28 and TRBJ2-1, with 14 nucleotides matching TRBD2. This CDR3 has 16 amino acids. Germline V gene data show CDR1 as MDHEN and CDR2 as SYDVKM. Unmatched junction bases numbered 2, after V lost 5 bases and J lost 2 bases. DNA for the CDR3: TGTGCCAGCAGTGTGACTAGCGGGGGGGCCTACAATGAGCAGTTCTTC. As protein: CASSVTSGGAYNEQFF.

V usage is TRBV29-1 and J usage is TRBJ2-3, with D possibly TRBD1 on 6 matching bases. The V end was cut by 4 bases, the J end by 0 bases, with 8 bases between. The CDR3 loop spans 13 amino acids. Germline V CDR1 and CDR2: SQVTM, ANQGSEA. In DNA, the CDR3 is TGCAGCGTTGGGGGGCCCAGCACAGATACGCAGTATTTT. Its protein is CSVGGPSTDTQYF.

V is TRBV4-3 and J is TRBJ1-4; no clear D. Trimming took 3 bases from V and 8 from J, leaving 13 bases between them. CDR3 length: 14 residues. Per germline, CDR1 LGHNA and CDR2 YSLEER. CDR3 sequence reads: CASSQANHVEKLFF. The CDR3 DNA is TGCGCCAGCAGCCAGGCCAACCATGTGGAAAAACTGTTTTTT.

V usage is TRBV2 and J usage is TRBJ2-1; a weak D match, TRBD1 (6 bases). Trimming took off 10 bases at V and 3 bases at J, with 28 bases between the two ends. CDR3 size: 18 residues. The germline CDR1 and CDR2 sequences are SNHLY and FYNNEI. In DNA form, the CDR3 reads TGTGCCATCCTAAGGACCAGGGGTGGAGTAGCAGACTACAATGAGCAGTTCTTC. This codes for CAILRTRGGVADYNEQFF.

The chain couples TRBV14 to TRBJ1-1; D is unclear. V dropped 3 bases and J dropped 4 bases, with 9 bases sitting between them. Per the germline V gene, CDR1 is SGHDN and CDR2 is FVKESK. The CDR3 has 13 residues. DNA of the CDR3: TGTGCCAGCAGCCAGTTGGTAGGCACTGAAGCTTTCTTT. It yields the protein CASSQLVGTEAFF.